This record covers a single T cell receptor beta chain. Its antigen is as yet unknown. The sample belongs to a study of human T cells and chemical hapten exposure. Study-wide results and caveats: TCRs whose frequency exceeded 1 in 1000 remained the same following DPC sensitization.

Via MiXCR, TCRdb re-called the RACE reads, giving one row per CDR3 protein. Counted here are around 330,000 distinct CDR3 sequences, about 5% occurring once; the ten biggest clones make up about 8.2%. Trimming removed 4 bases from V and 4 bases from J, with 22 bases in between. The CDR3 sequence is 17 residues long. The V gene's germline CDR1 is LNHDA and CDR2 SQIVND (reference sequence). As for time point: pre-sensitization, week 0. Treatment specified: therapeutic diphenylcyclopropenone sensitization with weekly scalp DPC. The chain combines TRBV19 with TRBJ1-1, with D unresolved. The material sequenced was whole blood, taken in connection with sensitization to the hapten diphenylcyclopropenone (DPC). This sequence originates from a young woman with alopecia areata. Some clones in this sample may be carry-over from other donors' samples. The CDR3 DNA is TGTGCCAGTAGTACCCTTCCCGGGTCGGGGAAGGGCACTGAAGCTTTCTTT. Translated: CASSTLPGSGKGTEAFF. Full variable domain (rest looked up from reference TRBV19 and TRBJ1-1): DGGITQSPKYLFRKEGQNVTLSCEQNLNHDAMYWYRQDPGQGLRLIYYSQIVNDFQKGDIAEGYSVSREKKESFPLTVTSAQKNPTAFYLCASSTLPGSGKGTEAFFGQGTRLTVV.